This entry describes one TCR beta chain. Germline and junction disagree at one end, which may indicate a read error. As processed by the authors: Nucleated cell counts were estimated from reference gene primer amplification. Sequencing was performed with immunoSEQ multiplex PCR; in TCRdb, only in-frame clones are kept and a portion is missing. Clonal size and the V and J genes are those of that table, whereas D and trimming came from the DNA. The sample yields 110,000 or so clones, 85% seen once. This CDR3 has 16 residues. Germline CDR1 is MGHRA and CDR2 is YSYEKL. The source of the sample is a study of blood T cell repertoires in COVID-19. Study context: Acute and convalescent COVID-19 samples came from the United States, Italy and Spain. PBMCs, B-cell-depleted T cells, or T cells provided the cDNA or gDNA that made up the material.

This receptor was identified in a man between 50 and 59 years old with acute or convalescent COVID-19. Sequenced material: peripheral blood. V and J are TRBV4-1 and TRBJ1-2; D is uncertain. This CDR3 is CARSRQGYEGNYGYTF. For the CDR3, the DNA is TGCGCCCGCAGCCGCCAAGGGTACGAGGGAAACTATGGCTACACCTTC.